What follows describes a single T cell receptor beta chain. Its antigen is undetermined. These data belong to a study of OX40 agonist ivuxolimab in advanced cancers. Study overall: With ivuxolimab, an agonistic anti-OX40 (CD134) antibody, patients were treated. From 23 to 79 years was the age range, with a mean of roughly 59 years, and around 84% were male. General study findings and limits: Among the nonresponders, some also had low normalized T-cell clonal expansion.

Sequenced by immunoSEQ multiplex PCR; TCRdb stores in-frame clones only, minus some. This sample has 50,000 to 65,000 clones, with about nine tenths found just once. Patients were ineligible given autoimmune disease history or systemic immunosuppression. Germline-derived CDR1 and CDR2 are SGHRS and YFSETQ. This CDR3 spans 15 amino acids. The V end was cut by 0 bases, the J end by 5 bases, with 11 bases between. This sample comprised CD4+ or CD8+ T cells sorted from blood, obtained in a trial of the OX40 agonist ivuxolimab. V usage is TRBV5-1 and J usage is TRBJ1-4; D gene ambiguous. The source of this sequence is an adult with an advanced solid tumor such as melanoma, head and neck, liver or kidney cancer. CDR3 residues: CASSLVEGSNEKLFF. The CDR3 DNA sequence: TGCGCCAGCAGCTTGGTCGAAGGGTCCAATGAAAAACTGTTTTTT.